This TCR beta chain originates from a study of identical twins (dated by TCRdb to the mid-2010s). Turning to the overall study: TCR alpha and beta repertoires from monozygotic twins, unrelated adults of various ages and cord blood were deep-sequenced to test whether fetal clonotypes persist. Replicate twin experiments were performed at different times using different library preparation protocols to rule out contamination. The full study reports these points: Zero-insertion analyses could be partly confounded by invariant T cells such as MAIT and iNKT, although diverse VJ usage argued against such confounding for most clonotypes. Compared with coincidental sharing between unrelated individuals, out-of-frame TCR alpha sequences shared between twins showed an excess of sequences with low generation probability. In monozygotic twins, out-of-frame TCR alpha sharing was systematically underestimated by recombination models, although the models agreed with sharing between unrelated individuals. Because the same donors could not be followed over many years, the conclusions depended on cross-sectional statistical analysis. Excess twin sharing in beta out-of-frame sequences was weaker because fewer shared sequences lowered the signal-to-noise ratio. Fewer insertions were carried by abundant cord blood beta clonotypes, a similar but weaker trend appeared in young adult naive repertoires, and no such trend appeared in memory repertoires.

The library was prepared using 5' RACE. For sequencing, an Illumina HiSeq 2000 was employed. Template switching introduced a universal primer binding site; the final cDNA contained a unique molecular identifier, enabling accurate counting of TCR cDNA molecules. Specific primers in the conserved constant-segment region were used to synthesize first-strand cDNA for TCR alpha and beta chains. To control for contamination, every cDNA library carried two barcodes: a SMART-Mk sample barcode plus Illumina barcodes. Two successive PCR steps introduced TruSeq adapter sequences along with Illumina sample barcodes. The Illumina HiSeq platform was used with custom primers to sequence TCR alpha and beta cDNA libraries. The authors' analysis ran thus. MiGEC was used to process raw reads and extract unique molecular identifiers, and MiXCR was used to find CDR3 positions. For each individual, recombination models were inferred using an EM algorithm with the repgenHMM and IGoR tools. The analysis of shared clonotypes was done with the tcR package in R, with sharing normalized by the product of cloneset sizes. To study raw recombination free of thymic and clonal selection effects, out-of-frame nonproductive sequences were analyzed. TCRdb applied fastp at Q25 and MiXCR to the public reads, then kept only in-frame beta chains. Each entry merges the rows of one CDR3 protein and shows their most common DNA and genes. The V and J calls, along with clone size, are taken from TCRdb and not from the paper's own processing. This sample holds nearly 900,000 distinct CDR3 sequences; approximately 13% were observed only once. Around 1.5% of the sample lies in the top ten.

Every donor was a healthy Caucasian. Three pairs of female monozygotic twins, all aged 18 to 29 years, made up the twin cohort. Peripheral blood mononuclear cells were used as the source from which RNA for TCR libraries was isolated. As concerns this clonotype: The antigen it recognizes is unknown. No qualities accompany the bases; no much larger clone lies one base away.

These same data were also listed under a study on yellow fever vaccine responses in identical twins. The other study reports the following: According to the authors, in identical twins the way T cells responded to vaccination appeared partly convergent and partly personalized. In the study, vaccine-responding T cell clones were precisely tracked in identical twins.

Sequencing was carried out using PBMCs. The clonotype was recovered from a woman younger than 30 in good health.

The CDR3 region reads CASAGLHKPSTDTQYF. The sequenced DNA: TGTGCCAGCGCGGGACTACATAAACCTAGCACAGATACGCAGTATTTT. The V and J segments used are TRBV2 and TRBJ2-3, with TRBD2 identical over 7 junction bases. The germline V end is reduced by 8 bases and the J end by 0 bases; junction bases left unmatched: 11. CDR1 and CDR2, looked up from the germline V gene, are SNHLY and FYNNEI. The CDR3 sequence holds 16 residues, the cysteine and phenylalanine included. This entry keeps only the CDR3 DNA: 48 bases, framed from base 1.